A selection of T cell receptor beta chains follows, all from one sample in a study of cytomegalovirus exposure and HLA in healthy donors. Sequencing was performed with immunoSEQ multiplex PCR; in TCRdb, only in-frame clones are kept and a portion is missing. The sample comprises about 220,000 clones, 82% of which are singletons, and 5.4% rests with the top ten. The sequencing sample was made of PBMCs. Receptor source: a woman between 40 and 55 years old in good health and CMV-seropositive. CDR3s include the opening cysteine and the closing phenylalanine or tryptophan. The order of the fields is D gene, clone size, J gene, V gene, CDR3 protein, CDR3 DNA. A D gene is named only where the DNA matches it firmly. Size tells how often a clone was seen (once, few, many) or the class of an expanded clone, and some rows leave it out.

>TRBD1|-|TRBJ2-7|TRBV4-1
CASSQGRIYRGRNEQYF
TGCGCCAGCAGCCAAGGGAGAATTTACAGGGGAAGGAACGAGCAGTACTTC
>TRBD2|-|TRBJ2-1|TRBV6-1
CASSEWGLAGNNEQFF
TGTGCCAGCAGTGAATGGGGACTAGCGGGAAACAATGAGCAGTTCTTC
>TRBD2|-|TRBJ2-3|TRBV5-1
CASSPLAGADTQYF
TGCGCCAGCTCTCCTCTAGCGGGAGCAGATACGCAGTATTTT
>TRBD1|-|TRBJ2-3|TRBV7-3
CASSLTGRQGSDTQYF
TGTGCCAGCAGCTTAACGGGGAGACAGGGTTCAGATACGCAGTATTTT
>-|-|TRBJ2-7|TRBV7-3
CASSLYRGEQYF
TGTGCCAGCAGCTTATACCGGGGGGAGCAGTACTTC
>TRBD1|-|TRBJ2-7|TRBV4-3
CASSHAGGSYEQYF
TGCGCCAGCAGCCACGCAGGGGGCTCCTACGAGCAGTACTTC
>TRBD2|-|TRBJ2-1|TRBV6-5
CASSYSRLAGQNEQFF
TGTGCCAGCAGTTACTCGAGGCTAGCGGGACAAAATGAGCAGTTCTTC
>-|-|TRBJ1-5|TRBV7-9
CSSSLEAGDSNQPQHF
TGTTCCAGCAGCTTAGAGGCAGGGGATAGCAATCAGCCCCAGCATTTT
>TRBD1|-|TRBJ2-7|TRBV5-6
CASSRTGQAYEQYF
TGTGCCAGCAGCAGAACGGGACAGGCCTACGAGCAGTACTTC
>TRBD1|-|TRBJ1-2|TRBV4-1
CASSRGEGQPSGGYTF
TGCGCCAGCAGCCGAGGAGAGGGACAGCCAAGTGGTGGCTACACCTTC
>-|-|TRBJ2-2|TRBV9
CASSVHPQLNTGELFF
TGTGCCAGCAGCGTACACCCACAGTTGAACACCGGGGAGCTGTTTTTT
>-|-|TRBJ1-6|TRBV25-1
CASSRTDNSPLHF
TGTGCCAGCAGTAGGACAGACAATTCACCCCTCCACTTT
>-|few|TRBJ1-5|TRBV18
CASSNSGTQPQHF
TGTGCCAGCTCCAATTCAGGCACTCAGCCCCAGCATTTT
>TRBD1|-|TRBJ1-1|TRBV11-1
CASSQDTGQGRKAFF
TGTGCCAGCAGCCAAGATACCGGACAGGGGAGGAAAGCTTTCTTT
>-|-|TRBJ1-6|TRBV6-1
CASSATTESNSPLHF
TGTGCCAGCAGTGCAACGACGGAGTCTAATTCACCCCTCCACTTT
>-|-|TRBJ1-2|TRBV7-2
CAETGSYGYTF
TGTGCGGAGACAGGATCCTATGGCTACACCTTC
>-|-|TRBJ1-1|TRBV11-2
CASSFLEGQEAFF
TGTGCCAGCAGCTTCTTAGAGGGACAAGAAGCTTTCTTT
>TRBD2|-|TRBJ2-3|TRBV25-1
CASSPLGGLSDTQYF
TGTGCCAGCAGTCCTCTCGGGGGGTTGTCAGATACGCAGTATTTT
>-|-|TRBJ1-5|TRBV5-8
CASSLGRNGNQPQHF
TGTGCCAGCAGCTTGGGCAGGAATGGCAATCAGCCCCAGCATTTT
>TRBD1|-|TRBJ1-2|TRBV6-5
CASSYQADRGAYGYTF
TGTGCCAGCAGTTATCAGGCCGACAGGGGGGCCTATGGCTACACCTTC
>-|few|TRBJ2-7|TRBV13
CASSFDTGEQYF
TGTGCCAGCAGCTTTGATACGGGCGAGCAGTACTTC
>TRBD2|-|TRBJ2-3|TRBV7-9
CASSLGGSAPDTQYF
TGTGCCAGCAGCTTAGGCGGGAGTGCCCCAGATACGCAGTATTTT
>TRBD2|-|TRBJ2-3|TRBV19
CASSFRGLAGGRTGTDTQYF
TGTGCCAGTAGTTTCCGAGGACTAGCGGGAGGCCGAACCGGCACAGATACGCAGTATTTT
>TRBD1|-|TRBJ1-1|TRBV30
CAWSDLKTGRGEAFF
TGTGCCTGGAGTGACCTTAAGACAGGGCGGGGAGAAGCTTTCTTT
>TRBD1|-|TRBJ2-7|TRBV6-5
CASSLTGTGAYEQYF
TGTGCCAGCAGCCTTACCGGGACAGGGGCCTACGAGCAGTACTTC
>TRBD1|-|TRBJ2-7|TRBV6-5
CATGQGSSYEQYF
TGTGCCACGGGACAGGGGAGCTCCTACGAGCAGTACTTC
>TRBD1|-|TRBJ1-5|TRBV25-1
CASSTDRGFNQPQHF
TGTGCCAGCAGTACGGACAGGGGATTCAATCAGCCCCAGCATTTT
>-|-|TRBJ2-5|TRBV11-2
CASSPAGGEGETQYF
TGTGCCAGCAGCCCAGCCGGGGGAGAAGGGGAGACCCAGTACTTC